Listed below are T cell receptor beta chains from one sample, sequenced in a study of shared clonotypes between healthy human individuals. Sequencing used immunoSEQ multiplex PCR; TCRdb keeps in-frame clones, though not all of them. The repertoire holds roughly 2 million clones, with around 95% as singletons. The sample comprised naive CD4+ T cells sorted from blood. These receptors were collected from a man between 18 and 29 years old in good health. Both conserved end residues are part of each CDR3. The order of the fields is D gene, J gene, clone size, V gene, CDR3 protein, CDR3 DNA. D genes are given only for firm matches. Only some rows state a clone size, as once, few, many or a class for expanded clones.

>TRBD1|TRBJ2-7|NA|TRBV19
CASSSQGALTSYEQYF
TGTGCCAGTAGTTCACAGGGGGCCTTAACCTCCTACGAGCAGTACTTC
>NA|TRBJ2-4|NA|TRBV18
CASSPEWTVAAKNIQYF
TGTGCCAGCTCACCAGAGTGGACAGTCGCAGCCAAAAACATTCAGTACTTC
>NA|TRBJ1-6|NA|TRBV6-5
CASTPGQTYNSPLHF
TGTGCCAGCACCCCGGGACAAACCTATAATTCACCCCTCCACTTT
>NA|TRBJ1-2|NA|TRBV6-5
CASSYLGFGGYTF
TGTGCCAGCAGTTACTTAGGCTTTGGAGGCTACACCTTC
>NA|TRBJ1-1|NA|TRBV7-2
CASSFQESRTEAFF
TGTGCCAGCAGCTTTCAGGAATCGAGGACTGAAGCTTTCTTT
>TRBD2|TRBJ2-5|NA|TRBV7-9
CASSLRRLAEEETQYF
TGTGCCAGCAGCTTAAGGCGGCTAGCGGAAGAAGAGACCCAGTACTTC
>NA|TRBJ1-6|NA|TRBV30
CAWGSGESLYNSPLHF
TGTGCCTGGGGATCCGGAGAAAGTCTCTATAATTCACCCCTCCACTTT
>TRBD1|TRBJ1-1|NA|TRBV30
CAWKGQMNTEAFF
TGTGCCTGGAAGGGACAGATGAACACTGAAGCTTTCTTT
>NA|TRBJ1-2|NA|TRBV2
CASSPTDTNYGYTF
TGTGCCAGCAGCCCGACAGACACTAACTATGGCTACACCTTC
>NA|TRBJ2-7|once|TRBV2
CASSVVKSSYEQYF
TGTGCCAGCAGTGTAGTTAAAAGCTCCTACGAGCAGTACTTC
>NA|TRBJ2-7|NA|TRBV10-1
CASSATRAYEQYF
TGCGCCAGCAGTGCCACCAGGGCCTACGAGCAGTACTTC
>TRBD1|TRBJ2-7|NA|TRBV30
CAWDTPGTGGYEQYF
TGTGCCTGGGACACCCCCGGGACAGGGGGCTACGAGCAGTACTTC
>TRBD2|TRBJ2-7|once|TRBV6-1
CASSQLAGALHEQYF
TGTGCCAGCAGTCAACTAGCGGGAGCACTCCACGAGCAGTACTTC
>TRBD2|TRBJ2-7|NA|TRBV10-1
CASSDAGVGFGEQYF
TGCGCCAGCAGTGATGCGGGAGTGGGGTTTGGCGAGCAGTACTTC
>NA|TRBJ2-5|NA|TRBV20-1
CSRLWRETQYF
TGCAGCCGGTTGTGGCGGGAGACCCAGTACTTC
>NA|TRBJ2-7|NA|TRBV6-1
CASQTWGSYEQYF
TGTGCCAGCCAAACATGGGGTTCCTACGAGCAGTACTTC
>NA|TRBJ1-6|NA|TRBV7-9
CASSGDGPNSPLHF
TGTGCCAGCAGCGGGGACGGACCAAATTCACCCCTCCACTTT
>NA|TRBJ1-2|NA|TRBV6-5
CATDSPNYGYTF
TGTGCCACGGACAGCCCTAACTATGGCTACACCTTC
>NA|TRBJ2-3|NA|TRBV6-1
CASSESRGQRDTQYF
TGTGCCAGCAGTGAATCCCGGGGGCAGAGAGATACGCAGTATTTT
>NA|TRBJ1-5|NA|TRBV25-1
CASSDRGQPQHF
TGTGCCAGCAGTGATCGAGGTCAGCCCCAGCATTTT
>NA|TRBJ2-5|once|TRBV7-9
CASSATGAGLQETQYF
TGTGCCAGCAGCGCAACTGGGGCGGGACTTCAAGAGACCCAGTACTTC
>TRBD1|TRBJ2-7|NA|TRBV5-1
CASSLGQGIPYEQYF
TGCGCCAGCAGCCTGGGACAGGGGATCCCCTACGAGCAGTACTTC
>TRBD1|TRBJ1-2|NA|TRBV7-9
CASSLGTGGYGYTF
TGTGCCAGCAGTCTCGGGACAGGGGGCTATGGCTACACCTTC
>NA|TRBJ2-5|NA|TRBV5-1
CASSRAATLGETQYF
TGCGCCAGCAGTCGCGCGGCAACCTTGGGGGAGACCCAGTACTTC
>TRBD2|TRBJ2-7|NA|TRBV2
CASRLADSYEQYF
TGTGCCAGTCGGCTAGCGGACTCCTACGAGCAGTACTTC
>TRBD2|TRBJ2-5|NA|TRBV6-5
CASSYSWTRFETQYF
TGTGCCAGCAGTTACTCATGGACTAGATTCGAGACCCAGTACTTC
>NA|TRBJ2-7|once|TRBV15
CATSTSVIGGARGNEQYF
TGTGCCACCAGCACCTCCGTGATTGGGGGGGCGCGGGGAAACGAGCAGTACTTC
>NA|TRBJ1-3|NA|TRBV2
CASSPRTTSGNTIYF
TGTGCCAGCAGCCCCAGGACAACCTCTGGAAACACCATATATTTT
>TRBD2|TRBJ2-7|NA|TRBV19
CASRSGLADYEQYF
TGTGCCAGTAGATCGGGACTAGCTGACTACGAGCAGTACTTC
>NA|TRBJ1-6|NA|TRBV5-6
CASSPAGGFTSPLHF
TGTGCCAGCAGCCCGGCTGGGGGATTTACTTCACCCCTCCACTTT
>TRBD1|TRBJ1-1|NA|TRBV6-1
CASSEAQGARNTEAFF
TGTGCCAGCAGTGAAGCCCAGGGGGCGCGGAACACTGAAGCTTTCTTT
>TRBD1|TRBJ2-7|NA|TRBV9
CASSPKAGTGGSEQYF
TGTGCCAGCAGCCCCAAAGCCGGGACAGGGGGTTCCGAGCAGTACTTC
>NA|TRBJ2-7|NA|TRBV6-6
CASLDSYEQYF
TGTGCCAGCCTGGACAGCTACGAGCAGTACTTC
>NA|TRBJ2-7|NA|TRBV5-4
CASSFGAPYEQYF
TGTGCCAGCAGCTTTGGGGCGCCATACGAGCAGTACTTC
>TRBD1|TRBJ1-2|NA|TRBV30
CAWSAAGGGYTF
TGTGCCTGGAGTGCCGCAGGGGGCGGCTACACCTTC
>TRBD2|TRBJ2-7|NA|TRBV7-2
CASSLVSSSAGGSPYEQYF
TGTGCCAGCAGCTTAGTTAGTAGTTCGGCGGGAGGAAGTCCCTACGAGCAGTACTTC
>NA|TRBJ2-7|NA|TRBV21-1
CASSNRDREGWDEQYF
TGTGCCAGCAGCAACCGGGACAGGGAGGGATGGGACGAGCAGTACTTC
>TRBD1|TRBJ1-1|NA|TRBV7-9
CASSPRQGAMNTEAFF
TGTGCCAGCAGCCCCCGACAGGGGGCGATGAACACTGAAGCTTTCTTT
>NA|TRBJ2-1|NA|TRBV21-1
CASSKGETGRNEQFF
TGTGCCAGCAGCAAAGGCGAGACAGGGAGGAATGAGCAGTTCTTC
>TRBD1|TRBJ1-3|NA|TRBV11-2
CASSSQGMAGNTIYF
TGTGCCAGCAGCTCACAGGGGATGGCTGGAAACACCATATATTTT
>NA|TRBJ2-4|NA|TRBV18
CASSPNSNKNIQYF
TGTGCCAGCTCACCAAATTCCAACAAAAACATTCAGTACTTC
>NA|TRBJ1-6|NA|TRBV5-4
CASSLAGDSYNSPLHF
TGTGCCAGCAGCTTGGCTGGGGATAGCTATAATTCACCCCTCCACTTT
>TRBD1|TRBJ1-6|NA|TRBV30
CAWSLQGVHINSPLHF
TGTGCCTGGAGTCTTCAGGGGGTACACATTAATTCACCCCTCCACTTT
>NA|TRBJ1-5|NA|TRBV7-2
CASSLVVLSQPQHF
TGTGCCAGCAGCTTAGTCGTCTTGAGTCAGCCCCAGCATTTT
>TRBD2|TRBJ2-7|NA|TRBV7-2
CASSLLAGESYEQYF
TGTGCCAGCAGCTTACTAGCGGGAGAAAGCTACGAGCAGTACTTC
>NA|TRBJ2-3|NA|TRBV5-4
CASSLDFLDSGRTDTQYF
TGTGCCAGCAGCTTGGACTTCCTCGATTCAGGGCGCACAGATACGCAGTATTTT
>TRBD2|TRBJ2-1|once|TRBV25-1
CASIGLASNEQFF
TGTGCCAGCATAGGACTAGCGAGCAATGAGCAGTTCTTC
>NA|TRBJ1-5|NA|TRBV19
CASSSRWDQPQHF
TGTGCCAGTAGCTCCAGGTGGGATCAGCCCCAGCATTTT
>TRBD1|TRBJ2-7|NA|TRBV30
CAWTPGQGDEQYF
TGTGCCTGGACCCCGGGACAGGGGGACGAGCAGTACTTC
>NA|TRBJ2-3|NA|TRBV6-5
CASSTPGLVQYF
TGTGCCAGCAGTACTCCGGGACTGGTCCAATATTTT